Presented here are 8 T cell receptor beta chains from one specimen sequenced in a study of shared clonotypes between healthy human individuals. Some clones are missing from TCRdb's copy, which holds only in-frame ones; the method was immunoSEQ multiplex PCR. The table shows some 2 million clones, with roughly 94% occurring only once. Specimen: naive CD4+ T cells sorted from blood. The subset: CD45RA+ positively selected. These receptors were collected from a man aged 18 to 29 in good health.

This chain links TRBV14 with TRBJ2-6; 14 bases are a match to TRBD2. J was trimmed by 0 bases and V by 1 base; bases with no gene match: 8. This CDR3 contains 21 residues. Germline lookup yields CDR1 SGHDN and CDR2 FVKESK. This CDR3 is CASSQGLRLAGGPSGANVLTF. CDR3 DNA: TGTGCCAGCAGCCAAGGTCTTAGACTAGCGGGAGGGCCCTCTGGGGCCAACGTCCTGACTTTC. Together with reference TRBV14 and TRBJ2-6, the CDR3 gives the full variable domain: EAGVTQFPSHSVIEKGQTVTLRCDPISGHDNLYWYRRVMGKEIKFLLHFVKESKQDESGMPNNRFLAERTGGTYSTLKVQPAELEDSGVYFCASSQGLRLAGGPSGANVLTFGAGSRLTVL.

The chain uses TRBV6-1 and TRBJ2-7; the D is unclear. The CDR3 contains 15 residues. From germline, CDR1 is MNHNS and CDR2 SASEGT. The V and J ends lost 3 bases and 1 base respectively, with 13 bases between them. CDR3 bases: TGTGCCAGCAGTGAGATGCAGTCCTCATCCTACGAGCAGTACTTC. This translates into CASSEMQSSSYEQYF.

The chain employs TRBV28 and TRBJ2-5; 7 positions agree with TRBD2. The CDR3 has 15 residues. Germline CDR1 and CDR2: MDHEN and SYDVKM. V lost 5 bases, J lost 1 base, and 7 bases stayed unmatched. The CDR3 region is CASSGGGHGQETQYF. The DNA of the CDR3 is TGTGCCAGCAGTGGGGGAGGGCACGGCCAAGAGACCCAGTACTTC.

This chain links TRBV7-9 with TRBJ2-5, with D tentatively TRBD2 (5 bases). This CDR3 comprises 15 residues. Trimming took 1 base from V and 2 from J, leaving 11 bases between them. Per the germline V gene, CDR1 is SEHNR and CDR2 is FQNEAQ (reference sequence). CDR3 coding DNA: TGTGCCAGCAGCTTAGTAAAGAGCGGACAAGAGACCCAGTACTTC. Amino acid sequence: CASSLVKSGQETQYF.

The gene calls are TRBV29-1 and TRBJ2-1; the match to TRBD2 covers 10 bases. CDR3 length equals 16 residues. V trimming: 0 bases; J trimming: 7 bases; junction bases outside the gene matches: 9. Germline-derived CDR1 and CDR2 are SQVTM and ANQGSEA. The CDR3 nucleotides read TGCAGCGTTGAAGATTGGGAGCGGGAGGGCGGGAATGAGCAGTTCTTC. This gives the protein CSVEDWEREGGNEQFF.

The V call is TRBV5-1, the J call TRBJ2-6, with a possible D match to TRBD1 (6 bases). CDR1 and CDR2 from the germline V gene are SGHRS and YFSETQ. This CDR3 spans 18 amino acids. The ends were cut back, 3 bases at V and 1 base at J, with 17 bases in the middle. DNA of the CDR3: TGCGCCAGCAGCTCTCGGACAGCCCTTACTTCTGGGGCCAACGTCCTGACTTTC. This translates into CASSSRTALTSGANVLTF. Together with reference TRBV5-1 and TRBJ2-6, the CDR3 gives the full variable domain: KAGVTQTPRYLIKTRGQQVTLSCSPISGHRSVSWYQQTPGQGLQFLFEYFSETQRNKGNFPGRFSGRQFSNSRSEMNVSTLELGDSALYLCASSSRTALTSGANVLTFGAGSRLTVL.

The chain employs TRBV6-6 and TRBJ2-1; D gene ambiguous. The germline gives CDR1 MNHNY, CDR2 SVGAGI (reference sequence). The CDR3 has 15 residues. V dropped 2 bases and J dropped 1 base, with 9 bases sitting between them. CDR3 sequence reads: CASSYRKGSYNEQFF. DNA for the CDR3: TGTGCCAGCAGTTACAGGAAAGGGTCCTACAATGAGCAGTTCTTC.

The gene calls are TRBV2 and TRBJ1-2, with 10 bases identical to TRBD1. Trimming took 5 bases from V and 4 from J; bases not matched to a gene: 10. Per the germline V gene, CDR1 is SNHLY and CDR2 is FYNNEI. The CDR3 spans 16 residues. The CDR3, as DNA: TGTGCCAGCAGTAACCGGGACAGGGGAAGAAGCTATGGCTACACCTTC. This gives the protein CASSNRDRGRSYGYTF.